Here is one TCR beta chain with its context. The table lists this clonotype with many counts. Its antigen is unknown. Germline is not matched at one junction end, which may reflect a read error. The source of the sample is a study of molecular identifiers for immune sequencing clone quantification (dated by TCRdb to between 2017 and 2018). The study in broad terms: In a replicate experiment, RNA from about 20,000 or 100,000 naive CD8 T cells was split into five aliquots, four of which were sequenced. This methods study used CD8 T cells to benchmark TCR RNA copy counting and molecular-identifier clustering-based TCR repertoire sequencing (MIDCIRS). Paper-wide results and their limitations: When barcode sub-clustering was not used, chimeric consensus sequences inflated TCR diversity, with chimeras reaching as high as 47%. The sizes of highly expanded clones could end up underestimated when identical TCR molecules share a barcode. Even against a background of around 950,000 naive CD8 T cells, spiked-in Jurkat TCR RNA amounting to a single cell's worth was reported to be detectable. Modeling gave around 3 recovered TCR RNA copies per cell versus approximately 11 by digital PCR, implying around 31% capture efficiency. Clones above 20 RNA copies held over 98% of molecules in CMV-specific effector cells but under 1% in naive cells. The naive libraries included spiked-in Jurkat TCR RNA (roughly nine copies' worth), and this RNA is not part of the donor repertoire.

Libraries of naive CD8 T cells were built from anywhere between about 18,000 and 1,000,000 sorted cells, with 10%, 30% or 50% of the purified RNA used. Naive CD8 T cells were FACS-sorted as CD8+CD4-CCR7+CD45RA+ on a BD FACSAria II into RLT Plus buffer. To test detection sensitivity, Jurkat RNA equivalent to more than 9 TCR copies was spiked into samples of roughly 17,000-1,000,000 naive CD8 T cells. Enrichment of CD8 T cells was performed with RosetteSep CD8+ T Cell Enrichment Cocktail and Ficoll-Paque, after which ACK red cell lysis was carried out. To prepare the library, PCR was applied. The instrument given in TCRdb is NextSeq 500. Bulk TCR libraries were made following a previously described method, with the TCR primers given in Table S5. Purification of total RNA was performed with the Qiagen AllPrep DNA/RNA kit. Before analysis, reads from multiple sequencing runs of the same library were pooled. In the paper's pipeline: Reads were retained only if the reads had an exact TCR constant sequence, and the retained reads were trimmed to 150 nt and grouped according to their 12-nt molecular barcodes. Reads inside each barcode group were sub-clustered using a 15% Levenshtein threshold, and a quality-weighted consensus sequence was constructed for each RNA molecule. Non-functional sequences were excluded, and lower-count sequences lying one edit away from another sequence were also excluded. Barcode sub-clusters with fewer than 20% of the maximum read count were removed, based on fitting two negative binomial distributions. The raw public reads went through TCRdb reprocessing: fastp at Q25, MiXCR clone calling, in-frame beta chains kept. Every CDR3 protein is listed once, alongside the most common genes and DNA of its rows. The V and J calls were not made by the authors but by TCRdb's processing. Recorded for this sample are approximately 590,000 distinct CDR3 sequences; over 25% of them occurred a single time. The top ten clones comprise about 0.73% of the sample.

From the germline V gene (reference sequence), CDR1 is MNHEY and CDR2 is SMNVEV. The CDR3 covers 14 residues, taking in both the cysteine and the phenylalanine. Just CDR3 DNA is preserved here, 42 bases in frame from base 1. In this chain, TRBV27 is recombined with TRBJ2-7, with an unclear D gene assignment. The sample consisted of naive CD8+ T cells from blood, with Jurkat cell RNA spiked in. The cell subset or site tag for this specimen amounts to: FACS-sorted CD8+CD4-CCR7+CD45RA+ naive T cells. This TCR derives from a human donor in good health. Some libraries in this study had Jurkat cell RNA spiked in. Here the CDR3 is given as CASSFGRSSYEQYF. The DNA sequence follows: TGCGCCAGCAGCTTCGGCAGGTCCTCCTACGAGCAGTACTTC.